The present TCR beta chain was sequenced within a study of shared clonotypes between healthy human individuals. Germline V gives CDR1 MNHEY, CDR2 SMNVEV (reference sequence). The CDR3 loop spans 15 amino acids. V gave up 4 bases and J gave up 1 base, with 12 bases separating them. Researchers divided each subset's genomic DNA evenly across several immunoSEQ plates. The sorted-subset replicate PCRs were given about 200 ng DNA, which is 30,000 to 35,000 T cell genomes. Study processing details: Filtering differed because ImmunoSEQ produced junction-only sequences that carried no quality scores. Assay: immunoSEQ multiplex PCR; the TCRdb copy retains only in-frame clones and omits some. That table furnishes V, J and clone size, whereas the DNA furnished D and trimming. Of a few hundred thousand clones in the sample, 70% to 75% were seen once. Healthy HIV-negative adults with no recent acute infections or vaccinations were recruited as donors.

This receptor was identified in a man aged 30 to 39 in good health. What was sequenced was memory CD4+ T cells sorted from blood. Subset indicated: CD45RA-negative fraction. The rearrangement links TRBV27 to TRBJ2-3, with D possibly being TRBD2 (6 bases). The CDR3 here is CASSSDPGGTDTQYF. In DNA, the CDR3 is TGTGCCAGCAGTTCAGACCCGGGGGGCACAGATACGCAGTATTTT.